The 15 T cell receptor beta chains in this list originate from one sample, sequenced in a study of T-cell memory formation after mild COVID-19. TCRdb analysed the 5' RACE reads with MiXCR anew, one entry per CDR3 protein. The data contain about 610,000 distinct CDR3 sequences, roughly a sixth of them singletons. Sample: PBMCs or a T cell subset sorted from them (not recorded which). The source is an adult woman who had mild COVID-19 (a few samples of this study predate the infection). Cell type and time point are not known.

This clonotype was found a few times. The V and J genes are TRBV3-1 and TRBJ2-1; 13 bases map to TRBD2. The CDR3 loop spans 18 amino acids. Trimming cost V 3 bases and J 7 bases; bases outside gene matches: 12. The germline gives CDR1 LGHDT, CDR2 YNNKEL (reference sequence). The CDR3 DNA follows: TGTGCCAGCAGCCATCTCTATCTACTAGCGGGAGGGGCGAATGAGCAGTTCTTC. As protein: CASSHLYLLAGGANEQFF.

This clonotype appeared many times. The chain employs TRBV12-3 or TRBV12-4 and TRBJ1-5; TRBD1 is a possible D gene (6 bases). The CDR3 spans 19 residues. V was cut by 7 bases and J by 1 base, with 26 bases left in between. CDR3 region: CASNTFTPGQRGSNQPQHF. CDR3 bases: TGTGCCAGCAATACATTTACCCCCGGACAGCGTGGGAGCAATCAGCCCCAGCATTTT.

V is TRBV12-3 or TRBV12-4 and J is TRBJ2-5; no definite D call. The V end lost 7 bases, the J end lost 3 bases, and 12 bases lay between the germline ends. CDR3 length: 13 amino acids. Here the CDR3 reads CASTITVKETQYF. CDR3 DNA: TGTGCCAGCACCATTACGGTAAAAGAGACCCAGTACTTC.

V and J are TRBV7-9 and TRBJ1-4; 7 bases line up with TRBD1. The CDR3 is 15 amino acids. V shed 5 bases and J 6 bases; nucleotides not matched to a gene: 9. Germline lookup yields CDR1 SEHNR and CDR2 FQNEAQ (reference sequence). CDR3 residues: CASSKRQGSDEKLFF. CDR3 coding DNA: TGTGCCAGCAGCAAACGACAGGGTTCAGATGAAAAACTGTTTTTT.

CDR3 region: CASSLVSGRGRRTPQHF. For the CDR3, the DNA is TGTGCCAGCAGCTTGGTTTCAGGGAGGGGCCGACGGACGCCCCAGCATTTT. V and J are TRBV7-8 and TRBJ1-5; possible D gene TRBD1, 5 bases. The length of the CDR3 is 17 residues. Germline-derived CDR1 and CDR2 are SGHVS and FQNEAQ. Trimming left V 3 bases short and J 9 bases short, with 24 bases between.

The CDR3 DNA reads as TGCGCCAGCAGCCAAGATGGGGGGTACAGGAGTCAGCCCCAGCATTTT. Encoded protein: CASSQDGGYRSQPQHF. The chain is built from TRBV4-1 and TRBJ1-5; weak D call: TRBD1 (5 bases). Trimming stripped 0 bases from V and 6 bases from J, with 15 bases between. CDR1 and CDR2 (germline): MGHRA, YSYEKL. The CDR3 is 16 amino acids.

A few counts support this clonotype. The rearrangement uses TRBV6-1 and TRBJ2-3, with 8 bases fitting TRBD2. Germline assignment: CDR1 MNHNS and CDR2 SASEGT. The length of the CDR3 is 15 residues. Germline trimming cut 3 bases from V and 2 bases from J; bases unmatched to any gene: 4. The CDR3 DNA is TGTGCCAGCAGTGATGTTAGCGGGGTCACAGATACGCAGTATTTT. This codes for CASSDVSGVTDTQYF.

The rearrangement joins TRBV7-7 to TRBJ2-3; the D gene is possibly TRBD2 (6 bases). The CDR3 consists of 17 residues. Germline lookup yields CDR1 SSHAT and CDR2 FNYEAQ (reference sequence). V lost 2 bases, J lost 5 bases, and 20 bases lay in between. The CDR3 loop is CASSLSPASAFGDTQYF. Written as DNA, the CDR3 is TGTGCCAGCAGCTTATCTCCGGCTAGCGCCTTCGGAGATACGCAGTATTTT.

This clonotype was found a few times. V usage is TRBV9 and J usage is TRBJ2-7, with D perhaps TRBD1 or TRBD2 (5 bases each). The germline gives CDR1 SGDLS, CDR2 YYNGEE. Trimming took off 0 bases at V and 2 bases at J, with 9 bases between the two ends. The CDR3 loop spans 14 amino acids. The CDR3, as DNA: TGTGCCAGCAGCGTAGAGCTGGGGGCCTACGAGCAGTACTTC. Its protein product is CASSVELGAYEQYF.

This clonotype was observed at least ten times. CDR3 sequence: CSARDIKGLAGTGSYNEQFF. Written as DNA, the CDR3 is TGCAGTGCTAGAGATATTAAAGGACTAGCGGGAACAGGTTCTTACAATGAGCAGTTCTTC. The V call is TRBV20-1, the J call TRBJ2-1, with 12 bases identical to TRBD2. Per the germline V gene, CDR1 is DFQATT and CDR2 is SNEGSKA (reference sequence). The CDR3 runs 20 residues. With V trimmed by 0 bases and J by 4 bases, 16 bases remained unmatched.

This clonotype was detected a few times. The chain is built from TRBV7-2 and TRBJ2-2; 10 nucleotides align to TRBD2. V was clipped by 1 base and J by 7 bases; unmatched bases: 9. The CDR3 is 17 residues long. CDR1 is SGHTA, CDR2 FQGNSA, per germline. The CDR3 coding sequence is TGTGCCAGCAGCTTAGTTCTGTCGGGACTAGCGATCGGGGAGCTGTTTTTT. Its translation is CASSLVLSGLAIGELFF.

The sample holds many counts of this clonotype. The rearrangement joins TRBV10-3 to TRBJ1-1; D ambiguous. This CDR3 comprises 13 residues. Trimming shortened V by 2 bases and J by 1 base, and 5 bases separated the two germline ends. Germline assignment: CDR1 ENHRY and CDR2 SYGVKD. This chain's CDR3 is CAISERGNTEAFF. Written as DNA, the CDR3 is TGTGCCATCAGTGAGCGGGGGAACACTGAAGCTTTCTTT.

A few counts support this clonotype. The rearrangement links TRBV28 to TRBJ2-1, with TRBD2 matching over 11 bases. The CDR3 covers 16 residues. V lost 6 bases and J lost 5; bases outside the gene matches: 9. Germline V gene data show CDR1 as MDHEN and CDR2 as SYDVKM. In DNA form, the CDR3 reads TGTGCCAGCAGCTTTGTGGCTAGCGGGGGGAACAATGAGCAGTTCTTC. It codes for CASSFVASGGNNEQFF.

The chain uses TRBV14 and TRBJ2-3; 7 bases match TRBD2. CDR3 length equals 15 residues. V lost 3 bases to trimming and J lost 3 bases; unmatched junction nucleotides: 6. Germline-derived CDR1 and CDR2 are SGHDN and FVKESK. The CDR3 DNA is TGTGCCAGCAGCCACAGCGGGAAGAGAACAGATACGCAGTATTTT. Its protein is CASSHSGKRTDTQYF.

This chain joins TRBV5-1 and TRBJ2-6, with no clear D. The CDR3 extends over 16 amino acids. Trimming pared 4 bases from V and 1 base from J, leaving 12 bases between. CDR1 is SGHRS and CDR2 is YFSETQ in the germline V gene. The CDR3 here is CASSLVGGSGANVLTF. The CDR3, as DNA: TGCGCCAGCAGCCTTGTCGGTGGGTCTGGGGCCAACGTCCTGACTTTC.